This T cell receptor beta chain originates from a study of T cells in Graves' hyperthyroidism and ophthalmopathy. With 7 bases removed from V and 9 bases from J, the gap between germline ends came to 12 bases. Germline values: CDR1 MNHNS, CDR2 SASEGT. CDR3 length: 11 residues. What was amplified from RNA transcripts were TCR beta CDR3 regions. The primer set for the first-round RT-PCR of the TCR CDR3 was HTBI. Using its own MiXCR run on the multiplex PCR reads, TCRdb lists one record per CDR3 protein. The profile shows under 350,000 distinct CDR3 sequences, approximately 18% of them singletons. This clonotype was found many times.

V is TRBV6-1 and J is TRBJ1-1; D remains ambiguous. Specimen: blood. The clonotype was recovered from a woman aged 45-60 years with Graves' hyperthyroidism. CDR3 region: CASKGGQKAFF. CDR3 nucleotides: TGTGCCAGCAAAGGAGGGCAGAAAGCTTTCTTT.